The TCR beta chain under discussion was sequenced for a study of CD4 T cells in relation to SARS-CoV-2 and coronaviruses. Trimming cost V 1 base and J 2 bases, with 9 bases left between them. Germline V CDR1 and CDR2: LGHDT, YNNKEL (reference sequence). CDR3 length: 16 amino acids. Data came from immunoSEQ multiplex PCR; TCRdb stores just in-frame clones and leaves some out. Altogether about 59,000 clones are present, roughly 88% being singletons, with the ten largest covering around 1.5%. Before the COVID-19 pandemic, during about 2011-2018, CD4+ T cells were taken from unexposed donors. The chain links TRBV3-1 (or the pseudogene TRBV3-2) to TRBJ2-6, with D perhaps TRBD1 (5 bases). The TCR comes from a human donor in good health. What was sequenced was memory CD4+ T cells from PBMCs. The chain's CDR3 is CASSQVRRAGANVLTF. CDR3 coding DNA: TGTGCCAGCAGCCAAGTTCGCAGGGCTGGGGCCAACGTCCTGACTTTC.